This T cell receptor (beta chain) was sequenced during a study of blood T cells in healthy people across ages. For the study at large: For every two T cells, template switching captured about one barcoded beta molecule.

The trim removed 6 bases at V and 4 bases at J, leaving 7 bases unmatched. This CDR3 has 14 amino acids. Germline assignment: CDR1 SQVTM and CDR2 ANQGSEA. This clonotype was recorded at least ten times. Combining a sample-barcoded 5' primer with a J-beta primer mix, a second PCR ran for 7 to 11 cycles. TCRdb re-called the 5' RACE reads through MiXCR, storing one row per CDR3 protein. The table has under 1 million distinct CDR3 sequences, around two fifths seen once. V gene TRBV29-1 combines with J gene TRBJ1-1, with 11 nucleotides matching TRBD1. This receptor was obtained from a man in his fifties or sixties in good health. Sequencing was done on a sample of blood. The CDR3 region is CSVEGQGGFTEAFF. CDR3 bases: TGCAGCGTGGAGGGACAGGGGGGTTTCACTGAAGCTTTCTTT. The full variable domain, its missing parts supplied by reference TRBV29-1 and TRBJ1-1, is SAVISQKPSRDICQRGTSLTIQCQVDSQVTMMFWYRQQPGQSLTLIATANQGSEATYESGFVIDKFPISRPNLTFSTLTVSNMSPEDSSIYLCSVEGQGGFTEAFFGQGTRLTVV.